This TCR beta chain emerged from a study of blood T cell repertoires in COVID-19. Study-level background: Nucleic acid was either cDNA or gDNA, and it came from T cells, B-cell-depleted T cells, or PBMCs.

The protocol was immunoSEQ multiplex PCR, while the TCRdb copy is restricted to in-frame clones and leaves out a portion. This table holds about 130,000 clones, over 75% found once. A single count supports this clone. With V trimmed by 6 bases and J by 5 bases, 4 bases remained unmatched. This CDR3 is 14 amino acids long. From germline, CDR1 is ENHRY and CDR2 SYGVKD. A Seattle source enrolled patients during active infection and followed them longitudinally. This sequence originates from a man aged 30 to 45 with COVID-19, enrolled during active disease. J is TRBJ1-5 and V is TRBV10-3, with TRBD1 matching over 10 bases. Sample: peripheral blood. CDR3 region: CAISVGTGDQPQHF. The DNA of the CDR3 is TGTGCCATCAGCGTAGGGACAGGGGATCAGCCCCAGCATTTT.